The T cell receptor (beta chain) under discussion was sequenced for a study of T cell responses to AZD1222 COVID-19 vaccine. With 0 bases removed from V and 5 bases from J, the gap between germline ends came to 10 bases. This CDR3 contains 14 residues. The germline V gene has CDR1 SGHRS and CDR2 YFSETQ. With respect to this clone: Other DNA sequences within the sample encode an identical CDR3.

This table comes from immunoSEQ multiplex PCR, and its TCRdb copy is limited to in-frame clones, with some not included. The repertoire consists of 95,000 to 150,000 clones, with about 90% occurring once and the leading ten covering around 1.7%. The clonotype was recovered from an adult in good health. The material sequenced was peripheral blood, taken on day 0 of AZD1222 vaccination. V usage is TRBV5-1 and J usage is TRBJ2-3, with D possibly being TRBD1 (5 bases). DNA for the CDR3: TGCGCCAGCAGCTTGGGTCAGGGTGGAGATACGCAGTATTTT. The encoded protein is CASSLGQGGDTQYF.